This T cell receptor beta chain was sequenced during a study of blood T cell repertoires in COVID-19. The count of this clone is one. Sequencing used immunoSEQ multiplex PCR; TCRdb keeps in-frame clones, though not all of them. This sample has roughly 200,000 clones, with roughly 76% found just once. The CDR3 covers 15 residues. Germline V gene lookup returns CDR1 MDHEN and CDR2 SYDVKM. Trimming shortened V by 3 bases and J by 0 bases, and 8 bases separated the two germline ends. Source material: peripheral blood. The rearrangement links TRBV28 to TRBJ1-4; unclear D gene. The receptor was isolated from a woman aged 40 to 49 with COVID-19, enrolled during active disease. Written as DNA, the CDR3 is TGTGCCAGCAGTTTTAACGGTGCAACTAATGAAAAACTGTTTTTT. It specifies CASSFNGATNEKLFF.